The 31 T cell receptor beta chains in this list originate from one sample, sequenced in a study of shared clonotypes between healthy human individuals. Clones were read by immunoSEQ multiplex PCR, and TCRdb kept only the in-frame ones, dropping some. Here the sample spans 2 million to 2.5 million clones, approximately 94% being singletons. Sequenced material: naive CD4+ T cells sorted from blood. Subset in this sample: CD45RA+ positively selected. The origin of the receptors is a man younger than 35 in good health.

The chain carries TRBV7-3 and TRBJ1-1, with TRBD1 matching over 9 bases. V gave up 4 bases and J gave up 4 bases; unmatched junction bases: 10. The CDR3 runs to 16 residues. Germline V gene data show CDR1 as SGHTA and CDR2 as FQGTGA. The CDR3 is CASSSGTGRMGTEAFF. CDR3 DNA sequence: TGTGCCAGCAGCTCTGGGACAGGGAGGATGGGCACTGAAGCTTTCTTT.

The chain employs TRBV28 and TRBJ1-2, with D possibly matching TRBD1 (5 bases). CDR3 length: 14 residues. In germline, CDR1 is MDHEN, CDR2 SYDVKM. The V end was cut by 4 bases, the J end by 0 bases, with 9 bases between. The CDR3 is CASSWGGSNYGYTF. The CDR3, as DNA: TGTGCCAGCAGTTGGGGGGGTTCTAACTATGGCTACACCTTC.

V gene TRBV7-9 combines with J gene TRBJ1-3; D is ambiguous. Germline-derived CDR1 and CDR2 are SEHNR and FQNEAQ (reference sequence). The CDR3 covers 14 residues. V gave up 2 bases and J gave up 4 bases, with 9 bases separating them. The CDR3 here is CASSLFGAGNTIYF. The DNA for the CDR3 is TGTGCCAGCAGCTTATTCGGTGCGGGAAACACCATATATTTT.

V usage is TRBV19 and J usage is TRBJ2-5; 7 bases agree with TRBD1. The CDR3 has 14 residues. Unmatched junction bases numbered 5, after V lost 6 bases and J lost 1 base. The germline gives CDR1 LNHDA, CDR2 SQIVND (reference sequence). The CDR3 region has the DNA TGTGCCAGTAGCACGACAGGGCCCCAAGAGACCCAGTACTTC. This codes for CASSTTGPQETQYF.

About this clone: Other nucleotide sequences from this sample produce the same CDR3. The V call is TRBV2, the J call TRBJ2-7; possible D gene TRBD1, 5 bases. CDR3 length: 13 residues. CDR1 and CDR2 (germline): SNHLY, FYNNEI. Deletions cut 2 bases from V and 3 bases from J, with 8 bases between. The CDR3 reads CASSERRDYEQYF. The CDR3 nucleotides are TGTGCCAGCAGTGAACGCAGGGACTACGAGCAGTACTTC.

The V and J genes are TRBV6-1 and TRBJ2-4, with 9 bases matching TRBD1. CDR3 size: 17 residues. Trimming at V came to 3 bases and at J to 0 bases, leaving 6 bases not matched to a gene. Germline values: CDR1 MNHNS, CDR2 SASEGT. CDR3 nucleotide sequence: TGTGCCAGCAGTGACCGACAGGGGGAACTAGCCAAAAACATTCAGTACTTC. Residues: CASSDRQGELAKNIQYF.

The rearrangement uses TRBV28 and TRBJ2-1, with 11 bases matching TRBD1. Looked up from germline, CDR1 is MDHEN and CDR2 is SYDVKM. The CDR3 has 15 residues. V gave up 3 bases and J gave up 9 bases; unmatched junction bases: 7. CDR3 in amino acids: CASSFAGTGGSEQFF. As DNA, the CDR3 is TGTGCCAGCAGTTTTGCCGGGACAGGGGGAAGTGAGCAGTTCTTC.

V usage is TRBV7-3 and J usage is TRBJ2-7, with D possibly matching TRBD2 (6 bases). There are 13 residues in the CDR3. V shed 0 bases and J shed 6 bases, with 9 bases lying between them. Germline V gives CDR1 SGHTA, CDR2 FQGTGA. The CDR3 coding sequence is TGTGCCAGCAGCTTAACGGCGGGGAGCGAGCAGTACTTC. It specifies CASSLTAGSEQYF.

V is TRBV4-1 and J is TRBJ2-1, with TRBD2 matching 7 bases. This CDR3 region has 16 residues. Per germline, CDR1 MGHRA and CDR2 YSYEKL. The V and J ends lost 8 bases and 6 bases, in that order; junction bases with no gene match: 16. CDR3 residues: CASPLRERPGGNEQFF. In DNA form, the CDR3 reads TGCGCCAGCCCTCTGCGGGAGCGTCCGGGTGGCAATGAGCAGTTCTTC.

This chain links TRBV6-1 with TRBJ1-2; TRBD1 agrees at 7 bases. Unmatched junction bases numbered 20, after V lost 11 bases and J lost 8 bases. This CDR3 spans 15 amino acids. Looked up from germline, CDR1 is MNHNS and CDR2 is SASEGT. The CDR3 region is CALLTGTASTGGYTF. The CDR3 DNA reads TGTGCCCTTCTTACCGGGACAGCGTCTACGGGGGGCTACACCTTC.

To note about this clone: In the same sample, other DNA sequences code for this CDR3. The chain is built from TRBV30 and TRBJ2-7, with D unclear. The V gene's germline CDR1 is GTSNPN and CDR2 SVGIG (reference sequence). The V and J ends lost 3 bases and 5 bases respectively, with 8 bases between them. The CDR3 totals 11 residues. The CDR3 spells CAWSVHHEQYF. The CDR3, as DNA: TGTGCCTGGAGCGTCCACCACGAGCAGTACTTC.

The rearrangement uses TRBV7-9 and TRBJ1-5; TRBD1 agrees at 9 bases. Germline V lookup: CDR1 SEHNR, CDR2 FQNEAQ (reference sequence). This CDR3 spans 15 amino acids. J gave up 1 base and V 5 bases, and 3 bases lay outside the gene matches. DNA for the CDR3: TGTGCCAGCAGCACAGGGGGCCCAAGCAATCAGCCCCAGCATTTT. Its protein product is CASSTGGPSNQPQHF.

This chain uses TRBV23-1 with TRBJ1-3; TRBD1 matches at 8 bases. TRBV23-1 is classed as an ORF, of uncertain function. This CDR3 is 16 amino acids long. With 0 bases clipped from V and 5 bases from J, the junction kept 6 bases outside the gene matches. CDR3 sequence reads: CASSQSPGQVRNTIYF. The CDR3 region has the DNA TGCGCCAGCAGTCAATCACCGGGACAGGTCAGAAACACCATATATTTT.

This sequence joins TRBV9 and TRBJ1-5; possibly TRBD1 for D (5 bases). The CDR3 length is 14 residues. The germline CDR1 and CDR2 sequences are SGDLS and YYNGEE. V was clipped by 3 bases and J by 6 bases, with 13 bases between them. The CDR3 DNA sequence: TGTGCCAGCAGCGATGGGGGTGTGGGTCAGCCCCAGCATTTT. Protein sequence: CASSDGGVGQPQHF.

This chain connects TRBV7-9 to TRBJ1-2, with D possibly TRBD1 on 6 matching bases. Trimming stripped 3 bases from V and 6 bases from J, with 11 bases between. Germline lookup yields CDR1 SEHNR and CDR2 FQNEAQ (reference sequence). This CDR3 comprises 13 residues. The CDR3 spells CASSFTGLNGYTF. In DNA form, the CDR3 reads TGTGCCAGCAGCTTCACAGGGTTAAATGGCTACACCTTC.

The chain links TRBV10-3 to TRBJ2-3; a weak D match, TRBD1 (5 bases). This CDR3 region has 14 residues. V gave up 6 bases and J gave up 10 bases, with 20 bases separating them. Germline loops: CDR1 ENHRY, CDR2 SYGVKD. The CDR3 DNA reads as TGTGCCATCAGCTCCGGACAAGACGCAGTGGCGCAGTATTTT. The encoded protein is CAISSGQDAVAQYF.

The J gene is TRBJ2-2, the V gene TRBV7-6; 12 bases are shared with TRBD2. This CDR3 comprises 19 residues. J was trimmed by 0 bases and V by 5 bases; bases with no gene match: 10. Germline V gene data show CDR1 as SGHVS and CDR2 as FNYEAQ. The CDR3 is CASSLRPGLAGANTGELFF. CDR3 bases: TGTGCCAGCAGCCTCCGACCGGGACTAGCGGGTGCGAACACCGGGGAGCTGTTTTTT.

The genes are TRBV11-2 and TRBJ2-1; 9 bases match TRBD2. V was pared by 1 base and J by 4 bases, with 8 bases of the junction left unmatched. The CDR3 is 17 amino acids. Germline CDR1 SGHAT, CDR2 FQNNGV. The CDR3 protein is CASSLGLWTSDYNEQFF. The DNA of the CDR3 is TGTGCCAGCAGCTTAGGCCTATGGACTAGCGATTACAATGAGCAGTTCTTC.

The rearrangement joins TRBV27 to TRBJ2-4, with a tentative D call TRBD2 (5 bases). The germline V gene has CDR1 MNHEY and CDR2 SMNVEV (reference sequence). Trimming removed 0 bases at V and 2 bases at J, with 8 bases between. This CDR3 region has 15 residues. The CDR3 nucleotides are TGTGCCAGCAGTTTATCCCCGGGAACCAAAAACATTCAGTACTTC. Protein sequence: CASSLSPGTKNIQYF.

V usage is TRBV7-9 and J usage is TRBJ1-1, with D hard to call. Germline-derived CDR1 and CDR2 are SEHNR and FQNEAQ (reference sequence). The CDR3 is 12 residues long. V lost 1 base to trimming and J lost 3 bases, with 3 bases between them. The CDR3 protein is CASSLDYTEAFF. As DNA, the CDR3 is TGTGCCAGCAGCTTAGACTACACTGAAGCTTTCTTT.

The gene calls are TRBV7-2 and TRBJ1-2, with 7 bases lining up with TRBD1. The CDR3 runs 15 residues. After removal of 2 bases from V and 4 bases from J, the junction contained 7 bases not matched to a gene. Germline CDR1 is SGHTA and CDR2 is FQGNSA. The CDR3 here is CASSLPTGVGYGYTF. In DNA form, the CDR3 reads TGTGCCAGCAGCTTACCCACAGGGGTCGGCTATGGCTACACCTTC.

V usage is TRBV9 and J usage is TRBJ2-1; 7 nucleotides agree with TRBD2. CDR3 length: 19 amino acids. V dropped 1 base and J dropped 6; count of bases not matched to a gene: 19. Germline loops: CDR1 SGDLS, CDR2 YYNGEE. In DNA form, the CDR3 reads TGTGCCAGCAGCGTATTAGATATTCACGGCGGGAGCAAGATCAATGAGCAGTTCTTC. Residues: CASSVLDIHGGSKINEQFF.

The chain joins TRBV5-4 to TRBJ1-2, with a weak D call TRBD1 (6 bases). CDR1 and CDR2 from the germline V gene are SGHNT and YYREEE (reference sequence). The length of the CDR3 is 13 residues. The germline V and J ends were trimmed by 4 bases and 8 bases, with 15 bases remaining between them. The CDR3 nucleotides read TGTGCCAGCAGCACGCAGGGGCCGGACGGCTACACCTTC. Protein: CASSTQGPDGYTF.

Regarding this clone: This specimen includes other DNA sequences encoding the same CDR3. The V gene is TRBV5-1, the J gene TRBJ2-7; TRBD1 matches 8 bases. With V trimmed by 0 bases and J by 5 bases, 7 bases remained unmatched. Germline values: CDR1 SGHRS, CDR2 YFSETQ. This CDR3 is 15 amino acids long. The CDR3 DNA reads as TGCGCCAGCAGCTTGGCTGGAGACAGGGGCCACGAGCAGTACTTC. It codes for CASSLAGDRGHEQYF.

The chain combines TRBV13 with TRBJ2-6; TRBD1 is a possible D gene (5 bases). The germline gives CDR1 PRHDT, CDR2 FYEKMQ (reference sequence). Between the trimmed V and J ends, which lost 4 bases and 4 bases, there was a span of 11 bases. This CDR3 contains 15 residues. The DNA of the CDR3 is TGTGCCAGCAGCTGGGGCCGATCAGGGGCCAACGTCCTGACTTTC. It is translated as CASSWGRSGANVLTF.

This rearrangement joins TRBV5-5 to TRBJ1-6, with unresolved D. V was cut by 4 bases and J by 9 bases, with 17 bases left in between. Per germline, CDR1 SGHKS and CDR2 YYEKEE (reference sequence). The CDR3 has 15 amino acids. CDR3: CASSVRWHEGSPLHF. CDR3 bases: TGTGCCAGCAGCGTTCGATGGCACGAGGGTTCACCCCTCCACTTT.

This chain joins TRBV5-4 and TRBJ2-7; 8 positions agree with TRBD1. With V trimmed by 3 bases and J by 1 base, 9 bases remained unmatched. The CDR3 loop spans 16 amino acids. Germline V gene data show CDR1 as SGHNT and CDR2 as YYREEE (reference sequence). The CDR3 reads CASSWGTGTGSYEQYF. CDR3 DNA sequence: TGTGCCAGCAGCTGGGGGACCGGGACAGGTTCCTACGAGCAGTACTTC.

The chain couples TRBV5-1 to TRBJ2-1, with 7 nucleotides matching TRBD1. V was pared by 4 bases and J by 4 bases, with 8 bases of the junction left unmatched. Per the germline V gene, CDR1 is SGHRS and CDR2 is YFSETQ. The CDR3 length is 15 residues. DNA for the CDR3: TGCGCCAGCAGCATAGGGGGCGTTTCATACAATGAGCAGTTCTTC. Protein sequence: CASSIGGVSYNEQFF.

The chain employs TRBV7-9 and TRBJ2-5, with D possibly being TRBD2 (6 bases). The CDR3 covers 16 residues. Trimming removed 5 bases from V and 1 base from J, with 17 bases in between. Germline V gives CDR1 SEHNR, CDR2 FQNEAQ (reference sequence). CDR3 protein: CASSPAGRDPQETQYF. The CDR3 DNA reads as TGTGCCAGCAGCCCCGCCGGGCGGGACCCCCAAGAGACCCAGTACTTC. Variable domain in full (rest from reference TRBV7-9 and TRBJ2-5): DTGVSQNPRHKITKRGQNVTFRCDPISEHNRLYWYRQTLGQGPEFLTYFQNEAQLEKSRLLSDRFSAERPKGSFSTLEIQRTEQGDSAMYLCASSPAGRDPQETQYFGPGTRLLVL.

In regard to this clone: This same CDR3 is encoded by further DNA sequences in the sample. The chain combines TRBV18 with TRBJ1-1, with D perhaps matching TRBD1 (6 bases). The CDR3 totals 15 residues. Trimming shortened V by 2 bases and J by 1 base, and 11 bases separated the two germline ends. Per germline, CDR1 KGHSH and CDR2 LQKENI. The CDR3 spells CASSPIGQTNTEAFF. The CDR3 nucleotides read TGTGCCAGCTCACCAATTGGACAGACGAACACTGAAGCTTTCTTT. Full variable domain (remainder filled in from reference TRBV18 and TRBJ1-1): NAGVMQNPRHLVRRRGQEARLRCSPMKGHSHVYWYRQLPEEGLKFMVYLQKENIIDESGMPKERFSAEFPKEGPSILRIQQVVRGDSAAYFCASSPIGQTNTEAFFGQGTRLTVV.

The chain links TRBV27 to TRBJ1-1; 7 bases map to TRBD1. The V gene's germline CDR1 is MNHEY and CDR2 SMNVEV (reference sequence). The CDR3 is made up of 13 amino acids. The ends lost 5 bases at V and 7 bases at J; junction bases unmatched: 7. The DNA for the CDR3 is TGTGCCAGCAGTATAGGGGGCAGGAATGAAGCTTTCTTT. Translated, it gives CASSIGGRNEAFF.